The present TCR beta chain was sequenced within a study of long-term antiretroviral therapy in people with HIV. Study observations and caveats: In samples taken after ART, diversity increased but remained below transplant donor control levels.

Every one of the participants with HIV received treatment in the United States. The cryopreserved samples used held roughly 0.85-10 million PBMC prior to extraction of DNA. Survey level was the resolution at which the v3.0 immunoSEQ assay ran. In sequencing, about 35,000-50,000 T-cell genomes per sample were targeted. Repertoires were generated with immunoSEQ multiplex PCR, while TCRdb's copy carries only in-frame clones and drops some. Among tens of thousands of clones listed, less than 80% were seen once. Trimming took 2 bases from V and 6 from J, leaving 5 bases between them. The CDR3 sequence is 12 residues long. CDR1 and CDR2 from the germline V gene are SGHKS and YYEKEE (reference sequence). Points on this clone: Its antigen is unknown.

This TCR was sampled from a woman in her thirties or forties with HIV. The chain has TRBV5-5 and TRBJ2-2; D remains unclear. The source was unsorted PBMCs, collected 1.1 years before starting antiretroviral therapy. CDR3 loop: CASSFRAGELFF. The CDR3 DNA is TGTGCCAGCAGCTTTAGGGCCGGGGAGCTGTTTTTT.